The entry that follows covers one T cell receptor beta chain sequence. The germline gives CDR1 SQVTM, CDR2 ANQGSEA. The J segment lost 2 bases and the V segment lost 6 bases, leaving 3 bases of the junction unmatched. The CDR3 contains 12 residues. This specimen comes from a study of cytomegalovirus exposure and HLA in healthy donors. A multiplex PCR was run with 60 Vbeta primers and 13 Jbeta primers. The assay was immunoSEQ multiplex PCR, and TCRdb's table has in-frame clones only and misses some. The data contain 100,000 to 150,000 clones, roughly a sixth of them seen just once; the ten biggest clones take up about 3%. Each donor's status was that of a healthy bone marrow donor.

Specimen: PBMCs. The clonotype comes from a female donor in good health and CMV-seropositive. The chain combines TRBV29-1 with TRBJ2-5; TRBD1 matches 7 bases. The CDR3 sequence: CSVRDRQETQYF. The CDR3 DNA reads TGCAGCGTACGGGACAGACAAGAGACCCAGTACTTC.